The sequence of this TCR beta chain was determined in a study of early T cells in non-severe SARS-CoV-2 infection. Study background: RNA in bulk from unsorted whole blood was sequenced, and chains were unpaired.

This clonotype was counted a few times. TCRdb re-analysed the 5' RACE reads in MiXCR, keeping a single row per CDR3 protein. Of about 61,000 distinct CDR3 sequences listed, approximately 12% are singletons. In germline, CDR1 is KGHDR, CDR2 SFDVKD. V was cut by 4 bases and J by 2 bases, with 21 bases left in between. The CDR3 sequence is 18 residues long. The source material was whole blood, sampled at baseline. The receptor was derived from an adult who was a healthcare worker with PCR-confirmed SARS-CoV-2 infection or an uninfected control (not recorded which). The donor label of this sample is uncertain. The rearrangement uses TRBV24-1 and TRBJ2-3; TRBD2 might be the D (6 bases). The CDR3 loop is CATSDHSSRERVTDTQYF. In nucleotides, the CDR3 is TGTGCCACCAGTGACCACAGTAGCCGGGAGCGAGTCACAGATACGCAGTATTTT.